Here is one T cell receptor (beta chain) with its context. Its antigen is unidentified. This CDR3 has 16 residues. Germline CDR1 and CDR2: LGHNT and FRNRAP. V was cut by 1 base and J by 0 bases, with 9 bases left in between. The sample comes from a study of cytomegalovirus exposure and HLA in healthy donors. Whole-study findings and limits: The CMV antigen specificity of a few CMV-associated chains was confirmed through in vitro analysis. Earlier analysis found most TCR beta V segments productive about 87% or about 30% of the time.

PCR was performed using 60 Vbeta and 13 Jbeta primers. Sequencing used immunoSEQ multiplex PCR; TCRdb keeps in-frame clones, though not all of them. The sample lists approximately 200,000 clones, roughly 80% occurring once. The chain has TRBV12-5 and TRBJ1-4; D is unclear. This clonotype was sampled from a man aged 35 to 55 in good health and CMV-seronegative. Sequencing was performed on PBMCs. CDR3 sequence (DNA): TGTGCTAGTGGTTTGGCTACCTCTACAACTAATGAAAAACTGTTTTTT. Translation gives CASGLATSTTNEKLFF. Full variable domain (missing parts from reference TRBV12-5 and TRBJ1-4): DARVTQTPRHKVTEMGQEVTMRCQPILGHNTVFWYRQTMMQGLELLAYFRNRAPLDDSGMPKDRFSAEMPDATLATLKIQPSEPRDSAVYFCASGLATSTTNEKLFFGSGTQLSVL.